The clone carrying this TCR beta chain has a handful of counts. The target antigen is unknown. This CDR3 region has 16 residues. Per the germline V gene, CDR1 is MDHEN and CDR2 is SYDVKM. The germline V and J ends were trimmed by 6 bases and 3 bases, with 17 bases remaining between them. The data belong to a study of T cell repertoires in cytomegalovirus infection. Study overall: Recently identified HLA-C-restricted and well-studied HLA-B-restricted CMV epitopes were used. Public TCR beta signatures provided an indication of both CMV infection and a matching HLA type. Study findings and constraints: There were carriers of CMV plus the relevant HLA, and cumulative public TCR beta family frequency identified them. CMV-specific TCR beta clonotypes restricted by HLA-C dominated the ex vivo response.

TCRdb re-called the reads with MiXCR, one entry per CDR3 protein. Among 650,000 to 900,000 distinct CDR3 sequences listed, about 27% were seen once. The sequence was collected from a human donor in good health (CMV status not recorded). Some clones in this sample may be carry-over from other donors' samples. J is TRBJ2-2 and V is TRBV28, with a tentative D call TRBD1 (5 bases). This specimen consisted of cultured CD8+ T cells from PBMCs, obtained from culture after CMV antigen stimulation. In DNA form, the CDR3 reads TGTGCCAGCAGCCTCAAAACGGCAGGGCACACCGGGGAGCTGTTTTTT. This sequence encodes CASSLKTAGHTGELFF.